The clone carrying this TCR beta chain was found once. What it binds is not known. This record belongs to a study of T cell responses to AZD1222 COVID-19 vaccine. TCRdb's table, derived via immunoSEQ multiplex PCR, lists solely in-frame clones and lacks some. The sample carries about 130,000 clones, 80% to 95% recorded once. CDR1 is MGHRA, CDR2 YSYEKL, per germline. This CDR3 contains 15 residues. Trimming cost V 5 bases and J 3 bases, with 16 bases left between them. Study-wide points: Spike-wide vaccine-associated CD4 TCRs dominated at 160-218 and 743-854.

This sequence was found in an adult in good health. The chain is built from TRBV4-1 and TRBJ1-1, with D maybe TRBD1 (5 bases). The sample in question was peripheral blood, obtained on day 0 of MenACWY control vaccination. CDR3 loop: CASSGIGVGDTEAFF. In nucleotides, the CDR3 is TGCGCCAGCAGCGGAATAGGGGTTGGCGACACTGAAGCTTTCTTT.